This T cell receptor beta chain was captured in a study of human T cells and chemical hapten exposure. TCRdb re-called the RACE reads through MiXCR, storing one row per CDR3 protein. The sample carries around 92,000 distinct CDR3 sequences, under 14% recorded once. Time point in this sample: pre-sensitization, week 0. Treatment: therapeutic diphenylcyclopropenone sensitization with weekly scalp DPC. Of note for this clonotype: A much larger clone differs by one base, so this may be a read error.

The germline V gene has CDR1 MNHNY and CDR2 SVGAGI (reference sequence). CDR3 size: 14 residues. The receptor was isolated from a woman aged 55-70 years with alopecia areata. Some clones in this sample may be carry-over from other donors' samples. The sample here was whole blood, taken in connection with sensitization to the hapten diphenylcyclopropenone (DPC). The chain combines TRBV6-6 with TRBJ2-3; 7 nucleotides match TRBD1. CDR3 sequence: CASSEGAGTDRQYF. The CDR3 DNA reads as TGTGCCAGCAGTGAGGGGGCGGGCACAGATAGGCAGTATTTT.